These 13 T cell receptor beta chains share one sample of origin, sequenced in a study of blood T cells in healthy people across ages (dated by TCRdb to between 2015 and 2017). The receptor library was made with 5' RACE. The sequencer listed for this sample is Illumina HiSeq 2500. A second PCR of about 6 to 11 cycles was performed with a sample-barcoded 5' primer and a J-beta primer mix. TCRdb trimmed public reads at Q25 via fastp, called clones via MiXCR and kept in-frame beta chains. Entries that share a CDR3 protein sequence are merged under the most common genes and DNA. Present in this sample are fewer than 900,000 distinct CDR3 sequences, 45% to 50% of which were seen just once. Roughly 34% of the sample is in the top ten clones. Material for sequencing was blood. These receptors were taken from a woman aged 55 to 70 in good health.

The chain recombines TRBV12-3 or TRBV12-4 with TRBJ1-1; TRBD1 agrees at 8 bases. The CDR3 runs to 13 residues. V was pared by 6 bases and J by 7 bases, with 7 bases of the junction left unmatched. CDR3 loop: CASRNQGAGEAFF. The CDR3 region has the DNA TGTGCCAGCAGGAACCAGGGGGCTGGTGAAGCTTTCTTT.

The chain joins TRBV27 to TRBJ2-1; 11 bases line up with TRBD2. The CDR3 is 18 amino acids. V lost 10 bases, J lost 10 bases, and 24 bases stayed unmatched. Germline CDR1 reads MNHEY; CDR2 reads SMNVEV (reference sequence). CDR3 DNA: TGTGCCACCGCCCCCTTGGTCTCAACTAGCGGGAGCGCGAGGGAGCAGTTCTTC. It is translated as CATAPLVSTSGSAREQFF.

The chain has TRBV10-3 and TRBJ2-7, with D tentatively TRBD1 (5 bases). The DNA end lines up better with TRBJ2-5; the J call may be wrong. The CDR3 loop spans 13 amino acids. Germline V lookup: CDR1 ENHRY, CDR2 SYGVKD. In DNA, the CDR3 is TGTGCCACTCAAGGCCCCAAGGGGGAGACCCAGTACTTC. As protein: CATQGPKGETQYF.

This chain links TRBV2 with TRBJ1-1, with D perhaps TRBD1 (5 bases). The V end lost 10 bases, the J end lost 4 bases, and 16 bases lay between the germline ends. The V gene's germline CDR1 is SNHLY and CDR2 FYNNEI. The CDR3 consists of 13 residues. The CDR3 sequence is CATPWGLSTEAFF. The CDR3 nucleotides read TGTGCCACCCCTTGGGGCCTTAGCACTGAAGCTTTCTTT.

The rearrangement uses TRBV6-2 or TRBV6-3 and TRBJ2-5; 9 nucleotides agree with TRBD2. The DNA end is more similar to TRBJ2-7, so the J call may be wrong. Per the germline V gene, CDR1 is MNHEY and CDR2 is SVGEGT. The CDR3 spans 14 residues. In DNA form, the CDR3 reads TGTGCCAGCAGTTTGCCTAGCGGGGTGGACGAGCAGTACTTC. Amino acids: CASSLPSGVDEQYF.

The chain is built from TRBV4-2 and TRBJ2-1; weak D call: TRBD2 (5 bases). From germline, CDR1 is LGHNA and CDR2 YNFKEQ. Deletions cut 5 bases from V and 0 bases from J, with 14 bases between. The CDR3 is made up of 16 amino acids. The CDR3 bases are TGTGCCAGCAGCTTCGGAGGTGGCACCTCCTACAATGAGCAGTTCTTC. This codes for CASSFGGGTSYNEQFF.

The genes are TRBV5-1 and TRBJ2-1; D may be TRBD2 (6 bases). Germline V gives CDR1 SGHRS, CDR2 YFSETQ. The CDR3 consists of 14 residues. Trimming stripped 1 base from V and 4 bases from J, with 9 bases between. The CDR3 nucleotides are TGCGCCAGCAGCTTGTCTAGCGAATACAATGAGCAGTTCTTC. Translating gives CASSLSSEYNEQFF.

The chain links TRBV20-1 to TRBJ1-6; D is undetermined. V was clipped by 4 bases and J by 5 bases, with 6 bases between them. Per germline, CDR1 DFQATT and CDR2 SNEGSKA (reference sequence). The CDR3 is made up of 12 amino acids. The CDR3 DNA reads TGCAGTGCTATTACCAATAATTCACCCCTCCACTTT. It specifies CSAITNNSPLHF.

CDR3 DNA: TGTGCCAGCAGCCAAGTTTTGGCAGCGGGAGTTAGGGAGCAGTTCTTC. This codes for CASSQVLAAGVREQFF. The rearrangement joins TRBV4-2 to TRBJ2-1; TRBD2 agrees at 8 bases. After removal of 1 base from V and 10 bases from J, the junction contained 12 bases not matched to a gene. Germline CDR1 LGHNA, CDR2 YNFKEQ. This CDR3 is built from 16 residues.

The CDR3 here is CASSYSRLKGLHEQYF. CDR3 coding DNA: TGTGCCAGCAGTTACTCGAGACTCAAGGGGCTTCACGAGCAGTACTTC. The rearrangement joins TRBV6-5 to TRBJ2-7; D might be TRBD1 (5 bases). Trimming stripped 0 bases from V and 5 bases from J, with 17 bases between. CDR1 is MNHEY and CDR2 is SVGAGI in the germline V gene. This CDR3 region has 16 residues.

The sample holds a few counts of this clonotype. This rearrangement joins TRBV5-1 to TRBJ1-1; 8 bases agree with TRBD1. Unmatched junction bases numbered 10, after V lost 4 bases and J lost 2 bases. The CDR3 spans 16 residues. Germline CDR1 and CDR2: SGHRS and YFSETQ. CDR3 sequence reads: CASSGGTGALNTEAFF. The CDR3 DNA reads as TGCGCCAGCAGCGGCGGGACAGGTGCCCTCAACACTGAAGCTTTCTTT.

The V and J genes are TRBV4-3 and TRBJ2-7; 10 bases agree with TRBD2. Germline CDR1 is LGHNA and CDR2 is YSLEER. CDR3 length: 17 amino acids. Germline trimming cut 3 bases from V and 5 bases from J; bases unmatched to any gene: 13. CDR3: CASSQKTSGDLRHEQYF. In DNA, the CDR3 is TGCGCCAGCAGCCAGAAAACTAGCGGGGATTTGAGGCACGAGCAGTACTTC.

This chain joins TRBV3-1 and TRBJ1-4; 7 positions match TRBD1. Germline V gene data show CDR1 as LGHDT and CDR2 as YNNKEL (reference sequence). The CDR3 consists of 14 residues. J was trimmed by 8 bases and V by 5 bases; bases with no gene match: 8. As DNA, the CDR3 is TGTGCCAGCAGCGGTCCCGGGACAGTGGAAAAACTGTTTTTT. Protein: CASSGPGTVEKLFF. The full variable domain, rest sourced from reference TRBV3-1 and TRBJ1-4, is DTAVSQTPKYLVTQMGNDKSIKCEQNLGHDTMYWYKQDSKKFLKIMFSYNNKELIINETVPNRFSPKSPDKAHLNLHINSLELGDSAVYFCASSGPGTVEKLFFGSGTQLSVL.